This T cell receptor beta chain was sequenced during a study of T-cell memory formation after mild COVID-19. In TCRdb, the 5' RACE reads were re-called with MiXCR into one record per CDR3 protein. The sample carries some 350,000 distinct CDR3 sequences, approximately 15% recorded once. This clonotype was counted between two and nine times. The target antigen is unknown. This CDR3 is built from 14 residues. Trimming left V 0 bases short and J 2 bases short, with 6 bases between. Germline V gene lookup returns CDR1 SGHRS and CDR2 YFSETQ. Findings and limits, study-wide: Among clones peaking at day 37 in the second wave, SARS-CoV-2 specificity remained unconfirmed. The appearance of some responding clones in pre-infection memory suggested that cross-reactive memory joined.

This chain connects TRBV5-1 to TRBJ1-3; tentative D call: TRBD1 (5 bases). The sequenced material came from PBMCs or a T cell subset sorted from them (not recorded which). The source is a man younger than 35 who had mild COVID-19 (a few samples of this study predate the infection). Cell type and time point are not known. The CDR3 coding sequence is TGCGCCAGCAGCTTGGAGACAGCTGGAAACACCATATATTTT. Translated: CASSLETAGNTIYF.